The sequence of this T cell receptor beta chain was determined in a study of blood T cell repertoires in COVID-19. Study context: T cells, B-cell-depleted T cells, or PBMCs supplied cDNA or gDNA.

All enrollees were roughly 18 to 89 years old and from 20 to 30 US areas. Donors were grouped by their self-reported clinical history. Original data processing: The authors estimated nucleated cell counts from reference gene primer amplification. The table came from immunoSEQ multiplex PCR; TCRdb's copy has only in-frame clones and leaves some out. That table supplies the V and J calls and clone size; D and trimming were determined from the DNA. The sample carries 200,000 to 250,000 clones, just under 90% recorded once. The TCR originated in a man aged 45-60 years who had been exposed to COVID-19. Sequencing was carried out using PBMCs or T cells enriched from blood (not recorded which).

The DNA of the CDR3 is TGCGCCAGCGAAACTGGGGCGGGAAACTATGGCTACACCTTC. As protein: CASETGAGNYGYTF. The chain employs TRBV5-1 and TRBJ1-2; the D gene is possibly TRBD1 (5 bases). The CDR3 totals 14 residues. Germline V lookup: CDR1 SGHRS, CDR2 YFSETQ. Trimming shortened V by 7 bases and J by 2 bases, and 15 bases separated the two germline ends.